A selection of T cell receptor beta chains follows, all from one sample in a study of CD8+ T cells in alopecia areata. Clones were read by immunoSEQ multiplex PCR, and TCRdb kept only the in-frame ones, dropping some. The sample lists 200,000 to 250,000 clones, more than 30% occurring once. The input for sequencing was CD4+ T cells sorted from blood, taken at approximately week 30, from a patient treated with tofacitinib. Receptors originate from a human donor with alopecia areata. Both conserved end residues are part of each CDR3. A D gene is named only where the DNA matches it firmly. Size tells how often a clone was seen (once, few, many) or the class of an expanded clone, and some rows leave it out.

size | D | J | length | V | DNA | CDR3
. | . | TRBJ2-3 | 14 | TRBV25-1 | TGTGCCAGCAGTGGCCCAGGGATTACAGATACGCAGTATTTT | CASSGPGITDTQYF
. | . | TRBJ1-2 | 13 | TRBV29-1 | TGCAGCGTTGGGACAGCCCCTAACTATGGCTACACCTTC | CSVGTAPNYGYTF
. | . | TRBJ1-3 | 15 | TRBV9 | TGTGCCAGCAGCGTAGAAGGGGGACCAAGAAACACCATATATTTT | CASSVEGGPRNTIYF
. | TRBD1 | TRBJ2-5 | 16 | TRBV7-9 | TGTGCCAGCAGCTTAATCGGGGACAGGATCCAAGAGACCCAGTACTTC | CASSLIGDRIQETQYF
few | . | TRBJ1-5 | 14 | TRBV2 | TGTGCCAGCACCAGACGGAATAGCAATCAGCCCCAGCATTTT | CASTRRNSNQPQHF
. | . | TRBJ2-7 | 14 | TRBV7-2 | TGTGCCAGCAGCTTACATCGAGGGCCCTACGAGCAGTACTTC | CASSLHRGPYEQYF
. | . | TRBJ1-2 | 15 | TRBV7-2 | TGTGCCAGCAGCGATCAAGGACAGCGACTTTATGGCTACACCTTC | CASSDQGQRLYGYTF
many | TRBD1 | TRBJ2-1 | 15 | TRBV19 | TGTGCCAGTAGTATAGGTCTGGACAGGGGTTATGAGCAGTTCTTC | CASSIGLDRGYEQFF
. | TRBD1 | TRBJ2-3 | 15 | TRBV6-5 | TGTGCCAGCACTCCCAGGGGGCCGGGCACAGATACGCAGTATTTT | CASTPRGPGTDTQYF
. | . | TRBJ2-1 | 12 | TRBV6-5 | TGTGCCAGCGGGGTTGCGTACAATGAGCAGTTCTTC | CASGVAYNEQFF
. | . | TRBJ2-3 | 16 | TRBV4-1 | TGCGCCAGCAGCCAAGTAGTAACAGCCGTCAGAGATACGCAGTATTTT | CASSQVVTAVRDTQYF
. | TRBD1 | TRBJ2-3 | 16 | TRBV6-4 | TGTGCCAGCAGTGACTCTGGGGGACAGGGTTTGGATACGCAGTATTTT | CASSDSGGQGLDTQYF
few | TRBD1 | TRBJ1-1 | 15 | TRBV7-3 | TGTGCCAGCAGCTTAACGGGACAGGGCGTCACTGAAGCTTTCTTT | CASSLTGQGVTEAFF
. | . | TRBJ2-3 | 11 | TRBV6-5 | TGTGCCAGCAGCGATCCGGATACGCAGTATTTT | CASSDPDTQYF
few | . | TRBJ1-2 | 16 | TRBV30 | TGTGCCTGGAGTGTACCCTCCACCGGGGGACACTATGGCTACACCTTC | CAWSVPSTGGHYGYTF
few | . | TRBJ1-1 | 16 | TRBV4-1 | TGCGCCAGCAGCCATGCATCGGGACTCCAGAACACTGAAGCTTTCTTT | CASSHASGLQNTEAFF
. | . | TRBJ2-7 | 13 | TRBV7-6 | TGTGCCAGCAGCTTAGTACAGGGAGTCGAGCAGTACTTC | CASSLVQGVEQYF
. | . | TRBJ2-3 | 16 | TRBV7-8 | TGTGCCAGCAGCTCTGGGGCGGGGAATTGGCCAGATACGCAGTATTTT | CASSSGAGNWPDTQYF
. | TRBD1 | TRBJ2-2 | 17 | TRBV5-4 | TGTGCCAGCAGCTTAAGCTGGGACAGGGGTGACACCGGGGAGCTGTTTTTT | CASSLSWDRGDTGELFF
. | . | TRBJ2-7 | 13 | TRBV5-1 | TGCGCCAGCAGCATGCTGACAAGCTACGAGCAGTACTTC | CASSMLTSYEQYF
once | TRBD1 | TRBJ1-2 | 14 | TRBV4-2 | TGTGCCAGCAGCCAAGATGGGACAGGCTATGGCTACACCTTC | CASSQDGTGYGYTF
. | . | TRBJ2-7 | 14 | TRBV30 | TGTGCCTGGAGCCCTGGGGGTGGGAGGTACGAGCAGTACTTC | CAWSPGGGRYEQYF
. | TRBD1 | TRBJ2-5 | 14 | TRBV25-1 | TGTGCCAGCAGTGATTTCAGGGGGCCGGAGACCCAGTACTTC | CASSDFRGPETQYF
. | . | TRBJ2-1 | 13 | TRBV6-1 | TGTGCCAGCATGGAGGCGGCCTACAATGAGCAGTTCTTC | CASMEAAYNEQFF
few | TRBD2 | TRBJ2-1 | 17 | TRBV4-2 | TGTGCCAGCAGCCAAGATAGGGGACTAGCGGCAGACAATGAGCAGTTCTTC | CASSQDRGLAADNEQFF
. | . | TRBJ1-6 | 15 | TRBV5-4 | TGTGCCAGCAGCTTCTCCGGGACACGCAATTCACCCCTCCACTTT | CASSFSGTRNSPLHF
few | TRBD2 | TRBJ2-7 | 16 | TRBV6-6 | TGTGCCAGCACCCGGACTAGCGGGGGGGGAGCCTACGAGCAGTACTTC | CASTRTSGGGAYEQYF
few | . | TRBJ1-5 | 16 | TRBV5-6 | TGTGCCAGCAGCCAGGGACCGGTTGGGAGCAATCAGCCCCAGCATTTT | CASSQGPVGSNQPQHF
few | . | TRBJ2-5 | 14 | TRBV5-1 | TGCGCCAGCAGCTTGGGAGGGGTCCAAGAGACCCAGTACTTC | CASSLGGVQETQYF
. | TRBD1 | TRBJ2-7 | 14 | TRBV7-6 | TGTGCCAGCAGCGCAGACAGGGGAGCCCACGAGCAGTACTTC | CASSADRGAHEQYF
. | . | TRBJ2-2 | 15 | TRBV6-1 | TGTGCCAGCAGTGTCCCCCGGGGGTACACCGGGGAGCTGTTTTTT | CASSVPRGYTGELFF
. | . | TRBJ2-2 | 13 | TRBV6-1 | TGTGCCAGCAGATTAACTAGCACCGGGGAGCTGTTTTTT | CASRLTSTGELFF
many | . | TRBJ2-7 | 14 | TRBV7-9 | TGTGCCAGCAACTCCCCCCCGGCGAACTACGAGCAGTACTTC | CASNSPPANYEQYF
few | . | TRBJ2-5 | 13 | TRBV2 | TGTGCCAGCAGTGGACTAGTTGGGGAGACCCAGTACTTC | CASSGLVGETQYF
. | . | TRBJ2-1 | 15 | TRBV7-8 | TGTGCCAGCAGCTCTTATTCAATAAGGAGCAATGAGCAGTTCTTC | CASSSYSIRSNEQFF
. | . | TRBJ1-1 | 16 | TRBV18 | TGTGCCAGCTCACCGCGGCCGGGGAGTGGGGACACTGAAGCTTTCTTT | CASSPRPGSGDTEAFF
few | . | TRBJ2-1 | 13 | TRBV5-1 | TGCGCCAGCAGCCCTGGGAGTTACAATGAGCAGTTCTTC | CASSPGSYNEQFF